The sample holds one count of the clone carrying this T cell receptor (beta chain). The protocol was immunoSEQ multiplex PCR, while the TCRdb copy is restricted to in-frame clones and leaves out a portion. Of about 300,000 clones listed, 85% are singletons. Everyone who took part was roughly 18 to 89 years old, and they came from 24 US areas. This CDR3 is 18 amino acids long. Germline loops: CDR1 MGHRA, CDR2 YSYEKL. V lost 4 bases to trimming and J lost 4 bases; unmatched junction nucleotides: 13. The data derive from a study of blood T cell repertoires in COVID-19. The source is a woman aged 50 to 60 who had recovered from COVID-19. V usage is TRBV4-1 and J usage is TRBJ2-3; 11 nucleotides agree with TRBD2. Input material: PBMCs or T cells enriched from blood (not recorded which). This chain's CDR3 is CASSPTRKLAGVSDTQYF. CDR3 coding DNA: TGCGCCAGCAGCCCAACACGCAAACTAGCGGGAGTATCAGATACGCAGTATTTT.